This entry lists 30 T cell receptor beta chains sequenced from one sample in a study of T cell changes during pregnancy in multiple sclerosis. The assay was immunoSEQ multiplex PCR, and TCRdb's table has in-frame clones only and misses some. This table has some 54,000 clones, roughly 93% appearing once. The input for sequencing was peripheral blood, taken after pregnancy. These receptors originate from a female donor with multiple sclerosis, enrolled in a pregnancy study.

The V call is TRBV5-4, the J call TRBJ2-7; TRBD2 matches 11 bases. CDR3 length: 15 residues. With 0 bases clipped from V and 2 bases from J, the junction kept 1 base outside the gene matches. CDR1 SGHNT and CDR2 YYREEE come from the germline V gene (reference sequence). The CDR3 bases are TGTGCCAGCAGCTTGGATAGCGGGAGGGCCTACGAGCAGTACTTC. Its protein product is CASSLDSGRAYEQYF. Complete variable domain (other parts from reference TRBV5-4 and TRBJ2-7): ETGVTQSPTHLIKTRGQQVTLRCSSQSGHNTVSWYQQALGQGPQFIFQYYREEENGRGNFPPRFSGLQFPNYSSELNVNALELDDSALYLCASSLDSGRAYEQYFGPGTRLTVT.

This sequence joins TRBV28 and TRBJ2-5; D ambiguous. V shed 5 bases and J shed 5 bases, with 9 bases lying between them. The germline CDR1 and CDR2 sequences are MDHEN and SYDVKM. This CDR3 is built from 12 residues. Here the CDR3 reads CASSTQLETQYF. DNA for the CDR3: TGTGCCAGCAGTACACAATTGGAGACCCAGTACTTC.

This chain connects TRBV11-2 to TRBJ2-2; the D gene is possibly TRBD1 (5 bases). V was pared by 0 bases and J by 0 bases, with 11 bases between. The V gene's germline CDR1 is SGHAT and CDR2 FQNNGV. The CDR3 is 17 amino acids. The CDR3, as DNA: TGTGCCAGCAGCTTAGAAGACAGCGATTCGAACACCGGGGAGCTGTTTTTT. Residues: CASSLEDSDSNTGELFF.

J is TRBJ2-1 and V is TRBV5-8; 7 positions match TRBD1. Germline V gene lookup returns CDR1 SGHTS and CDR2 YDEGEE. V shed 4 bases and J 7 bases; nucleotides not matched to a gene: 8. The CDR3 is 14 residues long. Written as DNA, the CDR3 is TGTGCCAGCAGCCCCGAGGGGGCAAGGAATGAGCAGTTCTTC. It translates to CASSPEGARNEQFF. The entire variable domain, with the rest obtained from reference TRBV5-8 and TRBJ2-1, is as follows: EAGVTQSPTHLIKTRGQQATLRCSPISGHTSVYWYQQALGLGLQFLLWYDEGEERNRGNFPPRFSGRQFPNYSSELNVNALELEDSALYLCASSPEGARNEQFFGPGTRLTVL.

This chain connects TRBV5-1 to TRBJ2-2; 14 positions agree with TRBD2. The CDR3 runs 18 residues. The junction had 7 bases not matched to a gene; V was cut back by 2 bases and J by 4 bases. CDR1 and CDR2 from the germline V gene are SGHRS and YFSETQ. CDR3 in amino acids: CASSFPGLAGVGTGELFF. Here the CDR3 DNA reads TGCGCCAGCAGCTTTCCGGGACTAGCGGGAGTCGGCACCGGGGAGCTGTTTTTT.

This clone was counted once. The chain employs TRBV5-1 and TRBJ1-1; D uncertain. V was trimmed by 1 base and J by 1 base, leaving 8 bases between them. Per germline, CDR1 SGHRS and CDR2 YFSETQ. CDR3 size: 14 residues. The CDR3 DNA follows: TGCGCCAGCAGCTTGTTGGGCAGGAACACTGAAGCTTTCTTT. This gives the protein CASSLLGRNTEAFF.

The genes are TRBV10-1 and TRBJ2-3; TRBD2 might be the D (6 bases). This CDR3 is 12 amino acids long. Germline V gene lookup returns CDR1 WNHNN and CDR2 SYGVQD (reference sequence). Between the trimmed V and J ends, which lost 3 bases and 11 bases, there was a span of 12 bases. Here the CDR3 DNA reads TGCGCCAGCAGTGACTCCCCGGGGGAGCAGTATTTT. Its translation: CASSDSPGEQYF.

This chain connects TRBV19 to TRBJ2-2; maybe TRBD2 (6 bases). This CDR3 contains 14 residues. Germline CDR1 is LNHDA and CDR2 is SQIVND (reference sequence). V was pared by 3 bases and J by 5 bases, with 10 bases between. This chain's CDR3 is CASSIKLATGELFF. The CDR3 nucleotides are TGTGCCAGTAGTATTAAACTAGCAACCGGGGAGCTGTTTTTT.

The genes are TRBV7-9 and TRBJ1-2; 7 positions agree with TRBD1. V lost 3 bases and J lost 2; bases outside the gene matches: 9. The germline V gene encodes CDR1 SEHNR and CDR2 FQNEAQ (reference sequence). The length of the CDR3 is 16 residues. CDR3: CASSFHPGQPNYGYTF. The CDR3 nucleotides read TGTGCCAGCAGCTTCCACCCGGGACAGCCGAACTATGGCTACACCTTC.

This chain joins TRBV7-2 and TRBJ2-2, with TRBD1 as a possible D gene (6 bases). The CDR3 consists of 14 residues. Germline CDR1 SGHTA, CDR2 FQGNSA. The V gene lost 4 bases and the J gene lost 1 base, with 7 bases spanning the gap. The CDR3 region is CASSSGQNTGELFF. CDR3 in DNA: TGTGCCAGCAGCTCGGGACAGAACACCGGGGAGCTGTTTTTT.

The V and J genes are TRBV19 and TRBJ2-3; 9 positions match TRBD2. J was trimmed by 2 bases and V by 8 bases; bases with no gene match: 8. Germline lookup yields CDR1 LNHDA and CDR2 SQIVND (reference sequence). The length of the CDR3 is 15 residues. The CDR3 protein is CASRRLAAVTDTQYF. CDR3 bases: TGTGCCAGTCGCAGACTAGCGGCTGTCACAGATACGCAGTATTTT.

CDR3 nucleotides: TGTGCCAGCAGTTTAAGGCAGGGGATAGGCGAGCAGTACTTC. This translates into CASSLRQGIGEQYF. This chain uses TRBV28 with TRBJ2-7; perhaps TRBD1 as D (6 bases). Trimming removed 2 bases from V and 6 bases from J, with 14 bases in between. CDR1 and CDR2 (germline): MDHEN, SYDVKM. The CDR3 length is 14 residues.

The chain links TRBV25-1 to TRBJ2-3; possibly TRBD1 for D (7 bases). Trimming stripped 7 bases from V and 1 base from J, with 15 bases between. The CDR3 loop spans 15 amino acids. Germline V gives CDR1 MGHDK, CDR2 SYGVNS. The CDR3 region has the DNA TGTGCCAGCACCACCTCCAGGGGGGGCACAGATACGCAGTATTTT. Residues: CASTTSRGGTDTQYF.

The rearrangement joins TRBV19 to TRBJ2-4, with 16 bases that match TRBD2. J gave up 3 bases and V 5 bases, and 7 bases lay outside the gene matches. In germline, CDR1 is LNHDA, CDR2 SQIVND (reference sequence). This CDR3 has 18 residues. CDR3 nucleotide sequence: TGTGCCAGTAGTCCCGGGACTAGCGGGAGGGCGGGCAAAAACATTCAGTACTTC. This gives the protein CASSPGTSGRAGKNIQYF.

This chain links TRBV7-9 with TRBJ2-7, with a weak D call TRBD2 (6 bases). The CDR3 is 13 amino acids. The ends were cut back, 5 bases at V and 6 bases at J, with 14 bases in the middle. Germline loops: CDR1 SEHNR, CDR2 FQNEAQ (reference sequence). CDR3 bases: TGTGCCAGCAGCCGCGGACGGAGGGGCGAGCAGTACTTC. Encoded protein: CASSRGRRGEQYF.

The rearrangement joins TRBV18 to TRBJ1-1; weak D call: TRBD1 (5 bases). Between the trimmed V and J ends, which lost 3 bases and 0 bases, there was a span of 11 bases. This CDR3 has 15 amino acids. Germline loops: CDR1 KGHSH, CDR2 LQKENI. DNA of the CDR3: TGTGCCAGCTCACCGATCGCAGGGCTGAACACTGAAGCTTTCTTT. It translates to CASSPIAGLNTEAFF. The whole variable domain, filled in from reference TRBV18 and TRBJ1-1, reads NAGVMQNPRHLVRRRGQEARLRCSPMKGHSHVYWYRQLPEEGLKFMVYLQKENIIDESGMPKERFSAEFPKEGPSILRIQQVVRGDSAAYFCASSPIAGLNTEAFFGQGTRLTVV.

The chain combines TRBV5-6 with TRBJ2-3; the D is unclear. The ends were cut back, 0 bases at V and 13 bases at J, with 18 bases in the middle. The CDR3 is 14 residues long. Germline values: CDR1 SGHDT, CDR2 YYEEEE. For the CDR3, the DNA is TGTGCCAGCAGCTTGGATGGCGGATCGAATGTGGAGTATTTT. As protein: CASSLDGGSNVEYF.

The chain joins TRBV12-5 to TRBJ2-4, with TRBD1 identical over 7 bases. Per germline, CDR1 LGHNT and CDR2 FRNRAP. The CDR3 is 13 residues long. V lost 1 base and J lost 6; bases outside the gene matches: 0. CDR3 sequence: CASGLAGGNIQYF. The DNA for the CDR3 is TGTGCTAGTGGTTTGGCAGGGGGAAACATTCAGTACTTC.

The J gene is TRBJ2-3, the V gene TRBV19; 13 bases fit TRBD2. The V segment lost 6 bases and the J segment 2 bases; nucleotides outside the gene matches: 8. The CDR3 totals 17 residues. Germline loops: CDR1 LNHDA, CDR2 SQIVND (reference sequence). DNA for the CDR3: TGTGCCAGTAGCTCCGGACTAGCGGGGGCTCACACAGATACGCAGTATTTT. Amino acids: CASSSGLAGAHTDTQYF.

This chain uses TRBV11-3 with TRBJ2-2, with D maybe TRBD2 (6 bases). Looked up from germline, CDR1 is SGHNT and CDR2 is YENEEA. The CDR3 consists of 16 residues. V gave up 1 base and J gave up 5 bases, with 14 bases separating them. The DNA for the CDR3 is TGTGCCAGCAGCTTAGTTTCCAGCGGGCCGACCGGGGAGCTGTTTTTT. Its translation: CASSLVSSGPTGELFF.

This chain connects TRBV5-4 to TRBJ2-2, with 7 positions matching TRBD1. The CDR3 sequence is 16 residues long. V was pared by 4 bases and J by 4 bases, with 10 bases of the junction left unmatched. Looked up from germline, CDR1 is SGHNT and CDR2 is YYREEE (reference sequence). This chain's CDR3 is CASSPGQSRGTGELFF. The CDR3 DNA reads TGTGCCAGCAGCCCGGGACAGTCTCGAGGCACCGGGGAGCTGTTTTTT.

V usage is TRBV28 and J usage is TRBJ1-2; 7 bases are shared with TRBD1. With V trimmed by 4 bases and J by 3 bases, 5 bases remained unmatched. Germline V gene data show CDR1 as MDHEN and CDR2 as SYDVKM. This CDR3 region has 14 residues. CDR3 region: CASSSTGADYGYTF. The CDR3 DNA sequence: TGTGCCAGCAGTTCTACAGGGGCGGACTATGGCTACACCTTC.

The chain links TRBV5-8 to TRBJ1-2; D unresolved. Germline V gene data show CDR1 as SGHTS and CDR2 as YDEGEE. This CDR3 spans 12 amino acids. The ends were cut back, 4 bases at V and 8 bases at J, with 12 bases in the middle. The CDR3 loop reads CASSPAFRGYTF. CDR3 nucleotides: TGTGCCAGCAGCCCTGCATTCCGGGGCTACACCTTC.

J is TRBJ2-5 and V is TRBV11-3; 12 positions match TRBD2. This CDR3 region has 14 residues. CDR1 is SGHNT and CDR2 is YENEEA in the germline V gene. Trimming removed 5 bases from V and 7 bases from J; junction bases left unmatched: 5. The CDR3 DNA reads as TGTGCCAGCAGCACCCTAGCGGGAGGGGGGACCCAGTACTTC. This gives the protein CASSTLAGGGTQYF. Full variable domain (outside the CDR3, taken from reference TRBV11-3 and TRBJ2-5): EAGVVQSPRYKIIEKKQPVAFWCNPISGHNTLYWYLQNLGQGPELLIRYENEEAVDDSQLPKDRFSAERLKGVDSTLKIQPAELGDSAVYLCASSTLAGGGTQYFGPGTRLLVL.

The CDR3 is CASRTTGGARNGELFF. CDR3 DNA sequence: TGTGCCAGCAGGACAACAGGGGGCGCTCGGAACGGGGAGCTGTTTTTT. The rearrangement uses TRBV27 and TRBJ2-2, with TRBD1 matching 9 bases. Germline V gene lookup returns CDR1 MNHEY and CDR2 SMNVEV (reference sequence). V lost 6 bases, J lost 7 bases, and 12 bases stayed unmatched. This CDR3 region has 16 residues.

Only a few counts were recorded for this clone. The genes are TRBV19 and TRBJ2-1; no clear D. Germline V CDR1 and CDR2: LNHDA, SQIVND (reference sequence). Trimming took off 3 bases at V and 6 bases at J, with 9 bases between the two ends. The CDR3 totals 13 residues. CDR3 protein: CASSIARGNEQFF. DNA for the CDR3: TGTGCCAGTAGTATCGCGAGAGGCAATGAGCAGTTCTTC.

This chain links TRBV10-3 with TRBJ1-2; the match to TRBD1 covers 12 bases. The germline CDR1 and CDR2 sequences are ENHRY and SYGVKD. This CDR3 spans 17 amino acids. The J segment lost 2 bases and the V segment lost 2 bases, leaving 6 bases of the junction unmatched. CDR3 sequence reads: CAISERDRGHSNYGYTF. DNA of the CDR3: TGTGCCATCAGTGAGCGGGACAGGGGGCATTCAAACTATGGCTACACCTTC.

The chain couples TRBV28 to TRBJ2-7; unclear D gene. The length of the CDR3 is 15 residues. Germline assignment: CDR1 MDHEN and CDR2 SYDVKM. Trimming took off 1 base at V and 4 bases at J, with 14 bases between the two ends. The CDR3 sequence: CASSLSLAIAYEQYF. The CDR3 DNA sequence: TGTGCCAGCAGTTTATCGTTAGCTATAGCTTACGAGCAGTACTTC.

The rearrangement links TRBV11-2 to TRBJ2-7; perhaps TRBD2 as D (5 bases). The CDR3 sequence is 17 residues long. Trimming removed 4 bases from V and 2 bases from J, with 21 bases in between. Germline values: CDR1 SGHAT, CDR2 FQNNGV. The CDR3 loop reads CASSSLEESGIAYEQYF. CDR3 DNA sequence: TGTGCCAGCAGCTCCTTAGAGGAAAGCGGTATTGCCTACGAGCAGTACTTC.

The CDR3 loop reads CASSPGLAGEEGGTDTQYF. DNA of the CDR3: TGTGCCAGCTCACCCGGACTAGCGGGAGAAGAGGGCGGGACAGATACGCAGTATTTT. V and J are TRBV18 and TRBJ2-3; 13 nucleotides line up with TRBD2. From germline, CDR1 is KGHSH and CDR2 LQKENI. V lost 3 bases to trimming and J lost 3 bases; unmatched junction nucleotides: 12. This CDR3 comprises 19 residues. Full variable domain (rest looked up from reference TRBV18 and TRBJ2-3): NAGVMQNPRHLVRRRGQEARLRCSPMKGHSHVYWYRQLPEEGLKFMVYLQKENIIDESGMPKERFSAEFPKEGPSILRIQQVVRGDSAAYFCASSPGLAGEEGGTDTQYFGPGTRLTVL.